This TCR beta chain was identified during a study of blood T cell repertoires in COVID-19. Looking at the study overall: Samples of COVID-19 (acute and convalescent) were obtained from the United States, Italy and Spain.

Some clones are missing from TCRdb's copy, which holds only in-frame ones; the method was immunoSEQ multiplex PCR. The sample records approximately 200,000 clones, less than 85% being singletons. Sequencing was carried out using PBMCs or T cells enriched from blood (not recorded which). The TCR comes from a woman in her twenties or thirties who had recovered from COVID-19.

CDR3 loop: CASSSRGTGELFF. Written as DNA, the CDR3 is TGTGCCAGCAGCTCTAGGGGCACCGGGGAGCTGTTTTTT. The chain has TRBV7-9 and TRBJ2-2; possibly TRBD1 for D (5 bases). The germline gives CDR1 SEHNR, CDR2 FQNEAQ (reference sequence). The CDR3 totals 13 residues. The V end lost 4 bases, the J end lost 4 bases, and 7 bases lay between the germline ends.